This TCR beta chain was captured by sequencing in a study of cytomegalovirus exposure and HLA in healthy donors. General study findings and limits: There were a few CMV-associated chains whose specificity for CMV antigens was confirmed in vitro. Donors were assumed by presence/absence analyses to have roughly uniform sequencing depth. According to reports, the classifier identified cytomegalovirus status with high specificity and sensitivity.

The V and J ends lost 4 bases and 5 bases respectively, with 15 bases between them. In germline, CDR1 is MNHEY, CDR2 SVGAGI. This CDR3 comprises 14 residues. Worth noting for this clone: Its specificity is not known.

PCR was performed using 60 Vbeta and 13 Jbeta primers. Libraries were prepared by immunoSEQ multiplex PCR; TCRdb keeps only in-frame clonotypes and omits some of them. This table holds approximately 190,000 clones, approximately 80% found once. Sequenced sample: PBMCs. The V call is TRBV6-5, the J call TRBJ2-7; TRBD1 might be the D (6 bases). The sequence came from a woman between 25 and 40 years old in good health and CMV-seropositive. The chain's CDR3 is CASSFQVQGNEQYF. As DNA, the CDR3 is TGTGCCAGCAGTTTTCAGGTGCAGGGGAACGAGCAGTACTTC.